The 2 T cell receptor beta chains presented below share a single source sample, sequenced in a study of blood T cell repertoires in COVID-19 (TCRdb year 2020). Library construction relied on the immunoSEQ multiplex PCR assay. This immuneACCESS table, as held by TCRdb, lists in-frame sequences with V and J called but not all clones. Of the missing ones, under half trace to an unresolved V gene in checked studies; the others have no known cause. The sample has 35,000 or so clones on record, about 89% of them singletons. The ten largest make up approximately 6.6% of the sample. Sequencing was performed on peripheral blood. The receptors here all came from a human donor in a cohort sampled during active COVID-19.

The chain joins TRBV25-1 to TRBJ2-7; 8 bases are shared with TRBD2. Germline V gene sequence: CDR1 MGHDK, CDR2 SYGVNS. The ends lost 3 bases at V and 1 base at J; junction bases unmatched: 5. The CDR3 sequence is 15 residues long. In DNA form, the CDR3 reads TGTGCCAGCAGTGACAACAGCGGGGGTTCCTACGAGCAGTACTTC. Translating it yields CASSDNSGGSYEQYF.

This clone was observed a single time. The chain combines TRBV11-2 with TRBJ1-5; 9 bases align to TRBD1. Germline values: CDR1 SGHAT, CDR2 FQNNGV. With 5 bases clipped from V and 5 bases from J, the junction kept 10 bases outside the gene matches. CDR3 size: 16 residues. The CDR3 DNA follows: TGTGCCAGCAGCATTGGAGGGACAGGGATAGATCAGCCCCAGCATTTT. Translating it yields CASSIGGTGIDQPQHF.